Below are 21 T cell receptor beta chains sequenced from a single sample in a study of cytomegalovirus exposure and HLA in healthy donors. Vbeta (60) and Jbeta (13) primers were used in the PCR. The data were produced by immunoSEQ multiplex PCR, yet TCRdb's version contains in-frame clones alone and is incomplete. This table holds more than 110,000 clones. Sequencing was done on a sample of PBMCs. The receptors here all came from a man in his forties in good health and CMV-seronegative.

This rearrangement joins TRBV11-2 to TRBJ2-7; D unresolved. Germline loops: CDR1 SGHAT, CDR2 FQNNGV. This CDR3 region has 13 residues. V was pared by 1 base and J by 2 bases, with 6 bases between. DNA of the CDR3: TGTGCCAGCAGCTTAGGGCAGACCTACGAGCAGTACTTC. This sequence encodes CASSLGQTYEQYF.

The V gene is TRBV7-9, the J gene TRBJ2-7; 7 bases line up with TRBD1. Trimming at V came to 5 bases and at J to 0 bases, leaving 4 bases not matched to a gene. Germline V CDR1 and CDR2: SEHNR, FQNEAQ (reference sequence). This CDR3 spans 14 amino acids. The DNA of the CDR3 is TGTGCCAGCAGCCAGGGACAGAGCTCCTACGAGCAGTACTTC. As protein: CASSQGQSSYEQYF.

CDR3 nucleotide sequence: TGCAGCGTTGAAGTCCAGCGGGGGACAGATACGCAGTATTTT. The encoded protein is CSVEVQRGTDTQYF. This rearrangement joins TRBV29-1 to TRBJ2-3; 8 bases are shared with TRBD2. The CDR3 is made up of 14 amino acids. Trimming cost V 1 base and J 3 bases; bases outside gene matches: 3. Germline loops: CDR1 SQVTM, CDR2 ANQGSEA.

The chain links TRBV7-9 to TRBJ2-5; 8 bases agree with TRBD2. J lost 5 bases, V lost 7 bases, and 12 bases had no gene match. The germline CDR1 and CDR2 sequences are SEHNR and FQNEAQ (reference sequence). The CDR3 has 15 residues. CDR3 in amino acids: CASILRGGVGETQYF. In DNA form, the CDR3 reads TGTGCCAGCATCCTACGGGGGGGGGTTGGTGAGACCCAGTACTTC.

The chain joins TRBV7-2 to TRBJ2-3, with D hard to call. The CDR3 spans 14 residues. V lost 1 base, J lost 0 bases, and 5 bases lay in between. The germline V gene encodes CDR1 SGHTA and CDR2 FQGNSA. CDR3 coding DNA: TGTGCCAGCAGCTTAGTCCAGAGCACAGATACGCAGTATTTT. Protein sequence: CASSLVQSTDTQYF.

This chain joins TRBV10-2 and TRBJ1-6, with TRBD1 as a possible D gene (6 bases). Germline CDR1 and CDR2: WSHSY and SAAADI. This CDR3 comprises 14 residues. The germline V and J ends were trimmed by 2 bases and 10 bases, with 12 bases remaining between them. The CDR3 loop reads CASSEDRYRSPLHF. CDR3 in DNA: TGCGCCAGCAGTGAGGACAGGTACCGGTCACCCCTCCACTTT.

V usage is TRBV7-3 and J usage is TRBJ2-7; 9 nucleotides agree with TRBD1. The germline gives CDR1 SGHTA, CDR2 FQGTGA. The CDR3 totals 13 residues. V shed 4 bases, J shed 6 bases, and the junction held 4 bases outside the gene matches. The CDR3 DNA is TGTGCCAGCAGCTCCGGGACAGGGACCGAGCAGTACTTC. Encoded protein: CASSSGTGTEQYF.

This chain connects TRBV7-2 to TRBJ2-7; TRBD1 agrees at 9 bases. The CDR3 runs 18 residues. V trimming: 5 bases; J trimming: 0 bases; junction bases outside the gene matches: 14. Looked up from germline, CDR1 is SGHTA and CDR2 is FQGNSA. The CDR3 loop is CASSQDRGSLSYSYEQYF. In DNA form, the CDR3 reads TGTGCCAGCAGCCAAGACAGGGGGTCCTTATCTTACTCCTACGAGCAGTACTTC.

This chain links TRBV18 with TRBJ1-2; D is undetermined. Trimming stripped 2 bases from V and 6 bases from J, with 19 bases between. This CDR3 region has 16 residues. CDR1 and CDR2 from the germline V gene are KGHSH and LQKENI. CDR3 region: CASSPTAVGLQHGYTF. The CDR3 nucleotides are TGTGCCAGCTCACCAACAGCGGTAGGGCTTCAGCATGGCTACACCTTC.

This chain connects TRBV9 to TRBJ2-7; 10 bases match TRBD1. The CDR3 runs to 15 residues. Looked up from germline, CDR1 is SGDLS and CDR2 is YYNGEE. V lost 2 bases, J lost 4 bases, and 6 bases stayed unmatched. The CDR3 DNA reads TGTGCCAGCAGCGTCGGACAGGGGGTTTCATACGAGCAGTACTTC. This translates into CASSVGQGVSYEQYF.

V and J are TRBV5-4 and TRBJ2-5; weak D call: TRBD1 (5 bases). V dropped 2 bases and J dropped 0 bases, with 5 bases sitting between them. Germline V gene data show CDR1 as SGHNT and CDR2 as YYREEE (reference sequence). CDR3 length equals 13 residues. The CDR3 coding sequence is TGTGCCAGCAGCTTAGGGGACCAAGAGACCCAGTACTTC. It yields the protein CASSLGDQETQYF. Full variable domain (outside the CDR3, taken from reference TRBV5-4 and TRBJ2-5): ETGVTQSPTHLIKTRGQQVTLRCSSQSGHNTVSWYQQALGQGPQFIFQYYREEENGRGNFPPRFSGLQFPNYSSELNVNALELDDSALYLCASSLGDQETQYFGPGTRLLVL.

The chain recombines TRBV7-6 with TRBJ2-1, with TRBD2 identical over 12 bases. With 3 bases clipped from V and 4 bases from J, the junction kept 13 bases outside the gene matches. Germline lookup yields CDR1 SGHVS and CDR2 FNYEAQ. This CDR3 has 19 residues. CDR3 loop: CASSLVIRPTSGGYNEQFF. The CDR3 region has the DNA TGTGCCAGCAGCTTGGTTATTAGACCGACTAGCGGGGGTTACAATGAGCAGTTCTTC.

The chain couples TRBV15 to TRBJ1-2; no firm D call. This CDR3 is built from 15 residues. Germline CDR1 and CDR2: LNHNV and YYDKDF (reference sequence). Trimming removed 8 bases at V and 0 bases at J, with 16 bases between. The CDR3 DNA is TGTGCCACCGCGGGTAGGGCAGCAGCTAACTATGGCTACACCTTC. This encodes CATAGRAAANYGYTF.

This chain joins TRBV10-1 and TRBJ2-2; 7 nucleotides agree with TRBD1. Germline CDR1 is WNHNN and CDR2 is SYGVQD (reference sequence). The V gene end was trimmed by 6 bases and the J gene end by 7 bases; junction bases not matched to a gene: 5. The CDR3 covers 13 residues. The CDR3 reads CASSRDSSGELFF. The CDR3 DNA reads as TGCGCCAGCAGCCGGGACAGCAGCGGGGAGCTGTTTTTT.

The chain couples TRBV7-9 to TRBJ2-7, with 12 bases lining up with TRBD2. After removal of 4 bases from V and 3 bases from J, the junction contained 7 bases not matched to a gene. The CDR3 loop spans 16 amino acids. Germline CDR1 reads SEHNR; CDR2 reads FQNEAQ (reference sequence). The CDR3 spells CASSSLAGGYLYEQYF. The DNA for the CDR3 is TGTGCCAGCAGCTCACTAGCGGGGGGCTACCTCTACGAGCAGTACTTC. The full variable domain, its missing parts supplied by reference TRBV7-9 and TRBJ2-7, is DTGVSQNPRHKITKRGQNVTFRCDPISEHNRLYWYRQTLGQGPEFLTYFQNEAQLEKSRLLSDRFSAERPKGSFSTLEIQRTEQGDSAMYLCASSSLAGGYLYEQYFGPGTRLTVT.

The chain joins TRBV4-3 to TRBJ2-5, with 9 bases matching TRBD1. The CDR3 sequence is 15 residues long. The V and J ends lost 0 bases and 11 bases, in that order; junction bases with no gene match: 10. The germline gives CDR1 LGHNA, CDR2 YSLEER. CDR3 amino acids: CASSQDRDRAGEQYF. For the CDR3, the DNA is TGCGCCAGCAGCCAAGACAGGGACAGGGCAGGGGAGCAGTACTTC.

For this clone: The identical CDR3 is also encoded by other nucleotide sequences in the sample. CDR3 sequence (DNA): TGTGCCAGCAGCGTAATGGGCCAGGGTGGCGGCTACACCTTC. It yields the protein CASSVMGQGGGYTF. The chain has TRBV9 and TRBJ1-2; D is possibly TRBD1 (5 bases). The germline V gene has CDR1 SGDLS and CDR2 YYNGEE. V was shortened by 1 base and J by 8 bases, with 15 bases between the two germline ends. The CDR3 spans 14 residues.

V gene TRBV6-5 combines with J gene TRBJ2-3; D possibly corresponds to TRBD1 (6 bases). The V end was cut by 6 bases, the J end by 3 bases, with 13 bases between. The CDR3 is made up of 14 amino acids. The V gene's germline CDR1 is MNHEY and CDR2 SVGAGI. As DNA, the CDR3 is TGTGCCAGCAGGACAGGACTGGCAACAGATACGCAGTATTTT. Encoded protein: CASRTGLATDTQYF.

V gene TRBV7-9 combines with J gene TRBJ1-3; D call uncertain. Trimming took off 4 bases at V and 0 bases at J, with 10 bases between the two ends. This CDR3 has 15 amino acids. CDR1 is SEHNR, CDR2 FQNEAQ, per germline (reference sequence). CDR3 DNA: TGTGCCAGCAGCTCCGAGAGGATCTCTGGAAACACCATATATTTT. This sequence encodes CASSSERISGNTIYF.

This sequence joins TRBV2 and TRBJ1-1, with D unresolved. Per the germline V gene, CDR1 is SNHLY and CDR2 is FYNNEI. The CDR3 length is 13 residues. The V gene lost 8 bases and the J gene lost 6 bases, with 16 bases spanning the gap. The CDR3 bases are TGTGCCAGCGGCAAGGACTATAGCCCTGAAGCTTTCTTT. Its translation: CASGKDYSPEAFF.

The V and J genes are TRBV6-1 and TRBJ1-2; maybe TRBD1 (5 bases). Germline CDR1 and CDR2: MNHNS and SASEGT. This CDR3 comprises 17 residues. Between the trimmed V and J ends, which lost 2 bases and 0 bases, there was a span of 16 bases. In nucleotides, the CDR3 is TGTGCCAGCAGTGAAAATCACAGGCCAGTCCCTAACTATGGCTACACCTTC. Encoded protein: CASSENHRPVPNYGYTF.